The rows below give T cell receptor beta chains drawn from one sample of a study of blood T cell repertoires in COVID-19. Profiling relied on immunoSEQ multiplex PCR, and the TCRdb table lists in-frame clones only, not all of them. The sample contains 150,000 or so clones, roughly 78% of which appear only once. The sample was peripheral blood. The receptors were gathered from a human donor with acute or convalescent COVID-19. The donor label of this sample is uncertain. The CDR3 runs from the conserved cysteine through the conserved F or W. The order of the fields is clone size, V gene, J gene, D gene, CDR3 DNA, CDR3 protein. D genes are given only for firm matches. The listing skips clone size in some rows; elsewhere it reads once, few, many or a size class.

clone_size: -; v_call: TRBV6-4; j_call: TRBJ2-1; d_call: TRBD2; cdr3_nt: TGTGCCAGCAGTGACCACCGCGCGGGGGGGCGATACAATGAGCAGTTCTTC; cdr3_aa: CASSDHRAGGRYNEQFF
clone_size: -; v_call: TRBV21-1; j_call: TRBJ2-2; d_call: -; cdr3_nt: TGTGCCAGCTTAAGGAGGTGGAACACCGGGGAGCTGTTTTTT; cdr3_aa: CASLRRWNTGELFF
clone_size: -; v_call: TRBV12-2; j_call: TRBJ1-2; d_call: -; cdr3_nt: TGTGCGTCAGGCTATGGCTACACCTTC; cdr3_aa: CASGYGYTF
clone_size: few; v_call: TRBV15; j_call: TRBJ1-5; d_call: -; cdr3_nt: TGTGCCACCAGCGCCCGTACAGGGAGTGGTGGCAATCAGCCCCAGCATTTT; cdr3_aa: CATSARTGSGGNQPQHF
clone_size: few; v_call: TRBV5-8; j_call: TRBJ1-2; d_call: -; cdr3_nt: TGTGCCAGCAGCTTGTATTATGGCTACACCTTC; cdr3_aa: CASSLYYGYTF
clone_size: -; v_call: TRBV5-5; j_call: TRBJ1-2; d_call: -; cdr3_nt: TGTGCCAGCAGCTTGAGTGGGGGAGGTGGCTATGGCTACACCTTC; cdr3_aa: CASSLSGGGGYGYTF
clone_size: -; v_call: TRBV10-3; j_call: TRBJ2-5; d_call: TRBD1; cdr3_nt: TGTGCCAGCCTTTCGGGACAGGGGAAAGAGACCCAGTACTTC; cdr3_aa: CASLSGQGKETQYF
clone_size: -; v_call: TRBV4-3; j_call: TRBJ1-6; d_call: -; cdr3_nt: TGCGCCAGCAGCCAAGATCCCAGGGATTCACCCCTCCACTTT; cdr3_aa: CASSQDPRDSPLHF
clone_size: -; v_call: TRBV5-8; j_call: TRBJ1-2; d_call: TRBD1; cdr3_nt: TGTGCCAGCAGCCGGGACAGTGTGGCCCTGGGCTATGGCTACACCTTC; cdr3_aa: CASSRDSVALGYGYTF
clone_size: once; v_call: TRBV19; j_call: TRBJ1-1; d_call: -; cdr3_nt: TGTGCCAGTAGGCTAGACAGACACACTGAAGCTTTCTTT; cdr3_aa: CASRLDRHTEAFF
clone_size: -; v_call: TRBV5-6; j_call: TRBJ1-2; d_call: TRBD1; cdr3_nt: TGTGCCAGCAGCTTGTCCTGGGACAGTGGGGGGAACTATGGCTACACCTTC; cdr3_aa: CASSLSWDSGGNYGYTF
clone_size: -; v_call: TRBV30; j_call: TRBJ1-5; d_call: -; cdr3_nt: TGTGCCTGGAGTGTACAGGGACCTCAGCCCCAGCATTTT; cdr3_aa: CAWSVQGPQPQHF
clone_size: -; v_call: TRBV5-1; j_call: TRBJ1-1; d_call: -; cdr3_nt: TGCGCCAGCAGCTCCACAGGGAGCACTGAAGCTTTCTTT; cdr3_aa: CASSSTGSTEAFF
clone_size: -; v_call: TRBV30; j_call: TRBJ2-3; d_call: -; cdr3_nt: TGTGCCTGGACCGATACCCTGGCAGGGTGGACAGATACGCAGTATTTT; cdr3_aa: CAWTDTLAGWTDTQYF
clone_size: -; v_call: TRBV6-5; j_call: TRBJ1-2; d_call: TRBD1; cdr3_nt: TGTGCCAGCAGGGCGGAACAGGGGGCCTATGGCTACACCTTC; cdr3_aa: CASRAEQGAYGYTF
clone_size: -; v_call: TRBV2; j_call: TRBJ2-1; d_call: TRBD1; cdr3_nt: TGTGCCAGCATCAGGGGACAGGGGGTCCATGAGCAGTTCTTC; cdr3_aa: CASIRGQGVHEQFF
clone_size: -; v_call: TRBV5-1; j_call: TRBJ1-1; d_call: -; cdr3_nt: TGCGCCAGCAGCCCCGACAGGTTCGGGGAGACTGAAGCTTTCTTT; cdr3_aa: CASSPDRFGETEAFF
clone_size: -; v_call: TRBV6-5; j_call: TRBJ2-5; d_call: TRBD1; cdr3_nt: TGTGCCGGACTAACAGGGGGCGCGCAGACCCAGTACTTC; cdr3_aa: CAGLTGGAQTQYF
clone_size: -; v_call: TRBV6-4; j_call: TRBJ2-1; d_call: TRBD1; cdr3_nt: TGTGCCAGCAGTGTCGCAGGGACAGGGTCCTACAATGAGCAGTTCTTC; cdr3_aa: CASSVAGTGSYNEQFF
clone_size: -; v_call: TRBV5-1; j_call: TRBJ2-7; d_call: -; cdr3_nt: TGCGCCAGCAGCTTACGGACAGCCGGCTACGAGCAGTACTTC; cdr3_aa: CASSLRTAGYEQYF
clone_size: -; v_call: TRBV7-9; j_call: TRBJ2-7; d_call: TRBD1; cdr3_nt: TGTGCCAGCAGCTTAGCGAGGGAGACAGGGCGCCCCTACGAGCAGTACTTC; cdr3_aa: CASSLARETGRPYEQYF
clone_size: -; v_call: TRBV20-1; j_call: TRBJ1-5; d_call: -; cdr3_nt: TGCAGTGCTAGTAACAGCGGTCAGCCCCAGCATTTT; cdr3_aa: CSASNSGQPQHF
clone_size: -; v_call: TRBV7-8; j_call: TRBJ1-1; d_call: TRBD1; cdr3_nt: TGTGCCAGCAGCTCCCTGGGACAGGGTGGCACTGAAGCTTTCTTT; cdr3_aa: CASSSLGQGGTEAFF
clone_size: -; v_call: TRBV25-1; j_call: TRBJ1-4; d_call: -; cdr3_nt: TGTGCCAGCAGTGAAGGAGGGGCGGGTGGTGAAAAACTGTTTTTT; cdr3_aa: CASSEGGAGGEKLFF
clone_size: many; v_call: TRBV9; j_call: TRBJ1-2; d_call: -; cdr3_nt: TGTGCCAGCAGCGCAGGGATAAACTATGGCTACACCTTC; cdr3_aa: CASSAGINYGYTF
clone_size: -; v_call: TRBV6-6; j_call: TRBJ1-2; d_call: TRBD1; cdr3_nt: TGTGCCAGCAGAGGGACCGGGACAGACTATGGCTACACCTTC; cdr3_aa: CASRGTGTDYGYTF
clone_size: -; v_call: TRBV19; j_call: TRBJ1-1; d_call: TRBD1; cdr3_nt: TGTGCCAGTAGCAGACAGGGGGACACTGAAGCTTTCTTT; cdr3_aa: CASSRQGDTEAFF
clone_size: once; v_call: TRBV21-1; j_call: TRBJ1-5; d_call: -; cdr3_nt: TGTGCCAGCAGCATGGGAGACGGGCATCAGCCCCAGCATTTT; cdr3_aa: CASSMGDGHQPQHF
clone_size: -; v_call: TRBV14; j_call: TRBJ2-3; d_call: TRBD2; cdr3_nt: TGTGCCAGCAGCCAAGACCTAGCGGGGGCTAGCACAGATACGCAGTATTTT; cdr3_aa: CASSQDLAGASTDTQYF
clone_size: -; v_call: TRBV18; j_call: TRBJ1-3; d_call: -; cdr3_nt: TGTGCCAGCTCACCGCTCAGACACGACGGAATTGGAAACACCATATATTTT; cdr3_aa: CASSPLRHDGIGNTIYF
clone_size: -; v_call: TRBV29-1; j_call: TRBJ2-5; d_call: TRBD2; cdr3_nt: TGCAGCGTTGGGGTCGGGGGGGTCCAAGAGACCCAGTACTTC; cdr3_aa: CSVGVGGVQETQYF